The sequence of this TCR beta chain was determined in a study of beta chain features in type 1 diabetes. Germline V gene lookup returns CDR1 SGHAT and CDR2 FQDESV (reference sequence). This CDR3 is 15 amino acids long. Between the trimmed V and J ends, which lost 6 bases and 1 base, there was a span of 12 bases. Via the markers CD45RO/CCR7/CD25/CD127/CD95/CD27, stem cell-like memory, regulatory, central memory and naive CD4+ cells were sorted. As every portion of the isolated RNA was reverse transcribed, the sequencing read expressed TCRB transcripts. There were approximately 3.7 million reads on average in the naive, central memory and regulatory T cell samples. Sequenced by immunoSEQ multiplex PCR; TCRdb stores in-frame clones only, minus some. The sample includes around 500,000 clones, about an eighth of them seen just once.

This TCR derives from a woman aged 18-29 years in good health. The rearrangement joins TRBV11-1 to TRBJ2-2; TRBD1 might be the D (6 bases). Sequenced sample: naive CD4+ T cells from blood. CDR3 bases: TGTGCCAGCAGTCGAGACAGGCGGAACACCGGGGAGCTGTTTTTT. Translation: CASSRDRRNTGELFF.